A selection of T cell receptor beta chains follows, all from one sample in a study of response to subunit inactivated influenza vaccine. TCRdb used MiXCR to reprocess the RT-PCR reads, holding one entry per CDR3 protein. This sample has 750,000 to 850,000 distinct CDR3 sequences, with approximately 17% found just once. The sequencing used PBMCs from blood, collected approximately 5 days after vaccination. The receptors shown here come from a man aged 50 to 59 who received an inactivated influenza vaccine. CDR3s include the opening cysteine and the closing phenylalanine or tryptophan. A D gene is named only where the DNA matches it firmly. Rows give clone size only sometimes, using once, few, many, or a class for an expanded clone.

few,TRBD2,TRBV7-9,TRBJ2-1,CASTLTSGAYNEQFF,TGTGCCAGCACCCTGACGAGCGGGGCGTACAATGAGCAGTTCTTC
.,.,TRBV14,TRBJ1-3,CASSQEKGRGTIYF,TGTGCCAGCAGCCAAGAAAAGGGTCGGGGCACCATATATTTT
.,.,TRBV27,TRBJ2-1,CASGADSVSYNEQFF,TGTGCCAGCGGGGCGGACAGTGTCTCCTACAATGAGCAGTTCTTC
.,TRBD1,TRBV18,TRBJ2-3,CASSLLQGARTDTQYF,TGTGCCAGCTCACTACTTCAGGGGGCGCGCACAGATACGCAGTATTTT
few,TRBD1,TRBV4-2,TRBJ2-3,CASSKTGTGVTDTQYF,TGTGCCAGCAGTAAAACCGGGACAGGGGTGACAGATACGCAGTATTTT
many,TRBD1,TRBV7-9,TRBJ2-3,CASSLSTGGLTDTQYF,TGTGCCAGCAGCTTATCGACAGGGGGCCTCACAGATACGCAGTATTTT
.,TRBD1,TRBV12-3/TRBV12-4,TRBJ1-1,CASTSLGQGGNTEAFF,TGTGCCAGCACTTCTCTCGGGCAGGGGGGGAACACTGAAGCTTTCTTT
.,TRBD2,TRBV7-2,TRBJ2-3,CASSRVTSGRGVDTQYF,TGTGCCAGCAGCCGGGTGACTAGCGGGAGAGGGGTAGATACGCAGTATTTT
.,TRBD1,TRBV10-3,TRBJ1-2,CAISDKGQNYGYTF,TGTGCCATCAGTGACAAGGGACAGAACTATGGCTACACCTTC
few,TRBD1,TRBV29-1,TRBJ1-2,CSVPSGDRGHYGYTF,TGCAGCGTCCCCAGTGGAGACAGGGGGCACTATGGCTACACCTTC
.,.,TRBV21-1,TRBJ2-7,CASSKPGTLSSYEQYF,TGTGCCAGCAGCAAACCTGGGACACTCAGCTCCTACGAGCAGTACTTC
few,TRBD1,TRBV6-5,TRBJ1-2,CASSYTGGSNYGYTF,TGTGCCAGCAGTTACACAGGGGGCTCCAACTATGGCTACACCTTC
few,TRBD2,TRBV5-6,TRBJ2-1,CASSWRAVTSGNEQFF,TGTGCCAGCAGCTGGAGGGCGGTGACTAGCGGGAACGAGCAGTTCTTC
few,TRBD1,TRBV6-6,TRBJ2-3,CASGTGWDTQYF,TGTGCCAGCGGGACAGGGTGGGATACGCAGTATTTT
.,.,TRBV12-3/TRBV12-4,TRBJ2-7,CASSPRTVGNEQYF,TGTGCCAGCAGTCCACGGACCGTGGGGAACGAGCAGTACTTC
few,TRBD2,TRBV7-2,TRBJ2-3,CASSSRRGGKTTDTQYF,TGTGCCAGCAGCTCGCGTCGGGGGGGGAAAACCACAGATACGCAGTATTTT
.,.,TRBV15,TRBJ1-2,CATRRGGGEDYGYTF,TGTGCCACCAGGAGAGGTGGTGGGGAGGACTATGGCTACACCTTC
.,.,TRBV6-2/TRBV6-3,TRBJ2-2,CASSYEEHHTGELFF,TGTGCCAGCAGTTACGAAGAACACCACACCGGGGAGCTGTTTTTT
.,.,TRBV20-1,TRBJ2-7,CSARGRVGVGSYEQYF,TGCAGTGCTAGGGGTCGGGTAGGAGTAGGCTCCTACGAGCAGTACTTC
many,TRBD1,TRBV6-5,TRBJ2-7,CASKDRGRGEQYF,TGTGCCAGCAAGGACAGGGGGCGCGGCGAGCAGTACTTC
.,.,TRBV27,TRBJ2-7,CASSFLGRGSHYEQYF,TGTGCCAGCAGTTTTTTGGGCAGGGGTTCACACTACGAGCAGTACTTC
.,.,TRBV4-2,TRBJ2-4,CASSQRIVAKNIQYF,TGTGCCAGCAGCCAGAGAATAGTAGCCAAAAACATTCAGTACTTC
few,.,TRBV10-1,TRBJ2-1,CASKGSQGSDYNEQFF,TGCGCCAGCAAGGGGTCCCAGGGAAGCGACTACAATGAGCAGTTCTTC
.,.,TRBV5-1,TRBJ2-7,CASSLSERAGYEQYF,TGCGCCAGCAGCTTGTCGGAGAGGGCGGGCTACGAGCAGTACTTC
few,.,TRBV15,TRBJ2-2,CATGTFPSGGELFF,TGTGCCACCGGGACTTTCCCATCGGGCGGGGAGCTGTTTTTT
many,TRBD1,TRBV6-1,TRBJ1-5,CASSRNRGRQPQHF,TGTGCCAGCAGCCGAAACAGGGGACGGCAGCCCCAGCATTTT
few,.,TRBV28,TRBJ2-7,CASSLSFGSVGYEQYF,TGTGCCAGCAGTTTGAGTTTCGGGAGTGTGGGGTACGAGCAGTACTTC
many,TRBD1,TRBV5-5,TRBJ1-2,CASSFGRGQGYGYTF,TGTGCCAGCAGCTTCGGTAGGGGGCAGGGCTATGGCTACACCTTC
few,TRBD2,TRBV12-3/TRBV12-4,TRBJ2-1,CASSLSTREFLNEQFF,TGTGCCAGCAGTTTATCGACGCGGGAGTTTTTAAATGAGCAGTTCTTC
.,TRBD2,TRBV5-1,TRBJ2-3,CASSLAGLAGATDTQYF,TGCGCCAGCAGCTTGGCCGGACTAGCGGGAGCCACAGATACGCAGTATTTT
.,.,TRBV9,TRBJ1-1,CASSGPTGNTEAFF,TGTGCCAGCAGCGGCCCGACAGGGAACACTGAAGCTTTCTTT
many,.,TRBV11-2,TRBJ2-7,CASSLGPGGPYEQYF,TGTGCCAGCAGCTTAGGGCCCGGGGGGCCCTACGAGCAGTACTTC
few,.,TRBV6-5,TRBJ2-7,CASSYSGTALASYEQYF,TGTGCCAGCAGTTACTCCGGCACAGCACTCGCTTCCTACGAGCAGTACTTC
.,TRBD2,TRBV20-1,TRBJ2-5,CSARAGGGYQETQYF,TGCAGTGCTAGGGCAGGCGGGGGGTACCAAGAGACCCAGTACTTC
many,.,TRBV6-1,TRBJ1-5,CASIRQHPNQPQHF,TGTGCCAGCATAAGGCAGCATCCCAATCAGCCCCAGCATTTT
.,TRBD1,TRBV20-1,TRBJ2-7,CSASRGGASYEQYF,TGCAGTGCTAGTAGAGGGGGCGCATCCTACGAGCAGTACTTC